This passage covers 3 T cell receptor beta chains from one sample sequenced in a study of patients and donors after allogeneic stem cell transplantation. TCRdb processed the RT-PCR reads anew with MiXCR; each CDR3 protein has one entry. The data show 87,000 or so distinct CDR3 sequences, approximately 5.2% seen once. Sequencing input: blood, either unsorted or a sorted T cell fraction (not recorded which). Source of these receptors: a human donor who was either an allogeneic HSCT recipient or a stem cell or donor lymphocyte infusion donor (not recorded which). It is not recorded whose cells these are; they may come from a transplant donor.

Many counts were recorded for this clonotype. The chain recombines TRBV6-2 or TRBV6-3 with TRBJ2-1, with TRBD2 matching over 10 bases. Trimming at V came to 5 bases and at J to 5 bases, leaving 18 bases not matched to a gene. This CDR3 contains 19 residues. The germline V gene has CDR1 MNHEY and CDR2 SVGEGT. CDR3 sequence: CASSQSGGAARGHHNEQFF. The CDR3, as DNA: TGTGCCAGCAGTCAAAGCGGGGGGGCTGCCCGAGGGCACCACAATGAGCAGTTCTTC.

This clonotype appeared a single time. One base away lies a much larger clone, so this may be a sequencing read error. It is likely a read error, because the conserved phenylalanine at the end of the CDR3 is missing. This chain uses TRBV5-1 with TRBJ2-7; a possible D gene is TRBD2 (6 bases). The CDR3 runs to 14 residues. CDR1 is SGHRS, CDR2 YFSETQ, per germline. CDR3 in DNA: TGCTCCAGCAGCTTGGTCGGGAGTTTGAACGAGCAGTACTCC. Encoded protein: CSSSLVGSLNEQYS.

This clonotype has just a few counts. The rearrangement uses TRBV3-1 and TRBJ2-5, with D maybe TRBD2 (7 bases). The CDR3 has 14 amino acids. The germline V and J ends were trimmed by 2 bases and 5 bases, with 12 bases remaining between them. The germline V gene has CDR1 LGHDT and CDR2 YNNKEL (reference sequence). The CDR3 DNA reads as TGTGCCAGCAGCCAAAGGGGGGGCGCGGAGACCCAGTACTTC. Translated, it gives CASSQRGGAETQYF.